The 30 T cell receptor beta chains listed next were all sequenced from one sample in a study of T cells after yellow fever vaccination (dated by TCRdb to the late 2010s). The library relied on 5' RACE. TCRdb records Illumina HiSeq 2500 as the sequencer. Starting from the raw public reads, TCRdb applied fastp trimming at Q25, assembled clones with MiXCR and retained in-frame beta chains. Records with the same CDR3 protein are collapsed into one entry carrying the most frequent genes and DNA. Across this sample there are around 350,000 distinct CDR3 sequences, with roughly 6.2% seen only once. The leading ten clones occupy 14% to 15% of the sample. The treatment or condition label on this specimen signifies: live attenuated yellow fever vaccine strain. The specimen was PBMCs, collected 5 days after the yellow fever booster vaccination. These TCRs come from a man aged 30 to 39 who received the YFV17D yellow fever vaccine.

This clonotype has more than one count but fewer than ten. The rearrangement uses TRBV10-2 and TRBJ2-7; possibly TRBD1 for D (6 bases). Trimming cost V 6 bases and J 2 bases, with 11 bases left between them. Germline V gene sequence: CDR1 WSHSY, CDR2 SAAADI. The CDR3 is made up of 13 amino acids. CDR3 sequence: CASSRDKPYEQYF. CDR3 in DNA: TGCGCCAGCAGCAGGGACAAGCCCTACGAGCAGTACTTC.

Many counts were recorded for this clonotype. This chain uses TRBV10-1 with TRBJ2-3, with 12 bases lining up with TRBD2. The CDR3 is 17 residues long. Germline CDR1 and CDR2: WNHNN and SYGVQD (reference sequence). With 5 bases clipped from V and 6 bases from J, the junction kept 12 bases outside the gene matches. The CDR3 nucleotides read TGCGCCAGCAGTCACAGCCGACTAGCGGGAGAGTCCGATACGCAGTATTTT. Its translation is CASSHSRLAGESDTQYF.

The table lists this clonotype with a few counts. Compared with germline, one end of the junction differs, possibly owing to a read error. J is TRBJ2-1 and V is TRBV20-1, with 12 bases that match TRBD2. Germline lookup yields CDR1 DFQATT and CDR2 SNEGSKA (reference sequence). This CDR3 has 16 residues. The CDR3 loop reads CCARDLAGGPYNEQFF. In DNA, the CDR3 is TGCTGTGCTAGAGACCTAGCGGGAGGGCCCTACAATGAGCAGTTCTTC.

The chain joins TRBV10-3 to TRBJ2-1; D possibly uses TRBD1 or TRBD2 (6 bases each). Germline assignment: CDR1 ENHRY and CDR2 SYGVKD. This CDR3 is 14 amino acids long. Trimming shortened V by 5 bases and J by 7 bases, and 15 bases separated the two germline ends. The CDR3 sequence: CAISRLVGTNEQFF. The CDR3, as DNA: TGTGCCATCAGTCGACTAGTAGGGACAAATGAGCAGTTCTTC.

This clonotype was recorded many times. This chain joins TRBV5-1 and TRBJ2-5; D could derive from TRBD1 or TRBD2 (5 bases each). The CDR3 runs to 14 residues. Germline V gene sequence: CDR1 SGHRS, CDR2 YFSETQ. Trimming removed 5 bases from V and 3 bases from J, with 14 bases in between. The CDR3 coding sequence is TGCGCCAGCAGGGATTCGGGACGGAAAGAGACCCAGTACTTC. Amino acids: CASRDSGRKETQYF.

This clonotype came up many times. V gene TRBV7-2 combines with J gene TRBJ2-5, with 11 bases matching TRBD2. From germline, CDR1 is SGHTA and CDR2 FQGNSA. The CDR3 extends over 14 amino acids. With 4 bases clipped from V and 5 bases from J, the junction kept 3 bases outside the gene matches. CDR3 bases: TGTGCCAGCAGCTCTGGACTAGCGGGCGAGACCCAGTACTTC. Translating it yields CASSSGLAGETQYF.

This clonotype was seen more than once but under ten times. The CDR3 reads CASSSGLEGVSYNEQFF. CDR3 DNA: TGTGCCAGCAGCTCCGGGTTAGAAGGAGTTTCTTACAATGAGCAGTTCTTC. V and J are TRBV5-4 and TRBJ2-1; D is uncertain. The CDR3 spans 17 residues. The ends were cut back, 3 bases at V and 4 bases at J, with 20 bases in the middle. Germline V lookup: CDR1 SGHNT, CDR2 YYREEE (reference sequence).

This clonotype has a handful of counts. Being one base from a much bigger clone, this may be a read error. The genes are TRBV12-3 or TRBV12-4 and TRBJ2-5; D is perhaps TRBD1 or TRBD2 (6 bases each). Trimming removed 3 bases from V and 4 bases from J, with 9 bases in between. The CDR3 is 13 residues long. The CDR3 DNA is TGTGCCAGCAGTTTTGGGGGGCTAGAGACCCAGTACTTC. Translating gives CASSFGGLETQYF.

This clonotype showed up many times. CDR3 sequence (DNA): TGTGCCAGCAATCAGGACAACTCTGGAAACACCATATATTTT. Translation: CASNQDNSGNTIYF. The rearrangement joins TRBV12-3 or TRBV12-4 to TRBJ1-3, with D maybe TRBD1 (5 bases). This CDR3 contains 14 residues. Trimming shortened V by 7 bases and J by 0 bases, and 10 bases separated the two germline ends.

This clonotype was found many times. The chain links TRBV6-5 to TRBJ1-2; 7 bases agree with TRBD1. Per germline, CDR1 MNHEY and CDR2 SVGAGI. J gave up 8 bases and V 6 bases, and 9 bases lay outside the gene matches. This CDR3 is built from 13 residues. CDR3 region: CASSLTTGVGYTF. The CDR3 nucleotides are TGTGCCAGCAGCCTCACCACAGGGGTCGGCTACACCTTC.

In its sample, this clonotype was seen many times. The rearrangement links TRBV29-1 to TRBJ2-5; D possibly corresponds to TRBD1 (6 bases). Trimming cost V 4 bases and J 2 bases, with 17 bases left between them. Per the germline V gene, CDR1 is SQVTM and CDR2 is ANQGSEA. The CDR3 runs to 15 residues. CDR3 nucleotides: TGCAGCGTTGTCCGGGACACCGATTGGCAAGAGACCCAGTACTTC. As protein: CSVVRDTDWQETQYF.

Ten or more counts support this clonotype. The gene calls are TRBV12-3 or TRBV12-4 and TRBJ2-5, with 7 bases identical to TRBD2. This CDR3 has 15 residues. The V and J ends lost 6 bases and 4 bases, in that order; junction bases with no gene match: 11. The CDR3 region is CASSLRGGGPETQYF. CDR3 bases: TGTGCCAGCAGCCTGCGCGGGGGAGGGCCAGAGACCCAGTACTTC.

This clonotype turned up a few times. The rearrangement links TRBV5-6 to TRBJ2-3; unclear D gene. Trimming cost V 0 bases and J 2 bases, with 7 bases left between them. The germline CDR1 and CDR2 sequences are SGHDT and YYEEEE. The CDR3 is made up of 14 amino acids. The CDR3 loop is CASSLAHLTDTQYF. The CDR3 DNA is TGTGCCAGCAGCTTGGCCCACCTCACAGATACGCAGTATTTT. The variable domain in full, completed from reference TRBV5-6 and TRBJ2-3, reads DAGVTQSPTHLIKTRGQQVTLRCSPKSGHDTVSWYQQALGQGPQFIFQYYEEEERQRGNFPDRFSGHQFPNYSSELNVNALLLGDSALYLCASSLAHLTDTQYFGPGTRLTVL.

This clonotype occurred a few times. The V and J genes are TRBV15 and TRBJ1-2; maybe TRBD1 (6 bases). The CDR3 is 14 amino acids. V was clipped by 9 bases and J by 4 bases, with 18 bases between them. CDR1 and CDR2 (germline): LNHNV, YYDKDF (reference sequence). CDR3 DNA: TGTGCCACTAGTGCAGGGGCAGGCACCTATGGCTACACCTTC. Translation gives CATSAGAGTYGYTF.

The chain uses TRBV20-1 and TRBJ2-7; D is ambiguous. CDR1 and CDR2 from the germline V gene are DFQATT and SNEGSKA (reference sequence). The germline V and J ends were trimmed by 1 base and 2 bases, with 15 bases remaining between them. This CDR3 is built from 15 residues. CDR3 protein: CSARAPLGSTYEQYF. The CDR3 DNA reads TGCAGTGCTAGAGCCCCCCTGGGCAGTACCTACGAGCAGTACTTC.

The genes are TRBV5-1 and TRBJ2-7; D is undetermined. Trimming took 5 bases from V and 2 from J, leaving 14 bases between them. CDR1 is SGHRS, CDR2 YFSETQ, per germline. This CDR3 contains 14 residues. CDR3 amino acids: CASSLSFITYEQYF. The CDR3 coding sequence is TGCGCCAGCAGTCTCAGCTTCATTACCTACGAGCAGTACTTC. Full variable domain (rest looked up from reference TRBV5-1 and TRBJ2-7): KAGVTQTPRYLIKTRGQQVTLSCSPISGHRSVSWYQQTPGQGLQFLFEYFSETQRNKGNFPGRFSGRQFSNSRSEMNVSTLELGDSALYLCASSLSFITYEQYFGPGTRLTVT.

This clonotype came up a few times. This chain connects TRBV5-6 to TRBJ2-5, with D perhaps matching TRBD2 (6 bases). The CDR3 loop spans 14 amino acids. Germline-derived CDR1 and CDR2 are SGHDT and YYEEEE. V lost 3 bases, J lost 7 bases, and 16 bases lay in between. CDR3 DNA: TGTGCCAGCAGCTCGTTAGCCGGGGGAGGGACCCAGTACTTC. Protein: CASSSLAGGGTQYF.

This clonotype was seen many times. CDR3 protein: CASRPGLEYEQYF. CDR3 DNA sequence: TGTGCCAGCAGACCTGGACTAGAGTACGAGCAGTACTTC. The V and J genes are TRBV12-3 or TRBV12-4 and TRBJ2-7; 7 bases agree with TRBD2. V shed 6 bases, J shed 4 bases, and the junction held 6 bases outside the gene matches. This CDR3 spans 13 amino acids.

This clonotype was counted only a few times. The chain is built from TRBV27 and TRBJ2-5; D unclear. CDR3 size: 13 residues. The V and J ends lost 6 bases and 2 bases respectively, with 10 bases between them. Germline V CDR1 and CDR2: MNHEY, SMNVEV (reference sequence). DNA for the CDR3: TGTGCCAGCAGCATGTACCTACAAGAGACCCAGTACTTC. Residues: CASSMYLQETQYF.

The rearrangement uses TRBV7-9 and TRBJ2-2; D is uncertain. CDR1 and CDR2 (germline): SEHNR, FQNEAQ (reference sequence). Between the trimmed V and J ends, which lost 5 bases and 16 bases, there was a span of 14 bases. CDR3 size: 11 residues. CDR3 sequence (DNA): TGTGCCAGCAGCAGGGTGGCATCGCCGTTTTTT. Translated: CASSRVASPFF.

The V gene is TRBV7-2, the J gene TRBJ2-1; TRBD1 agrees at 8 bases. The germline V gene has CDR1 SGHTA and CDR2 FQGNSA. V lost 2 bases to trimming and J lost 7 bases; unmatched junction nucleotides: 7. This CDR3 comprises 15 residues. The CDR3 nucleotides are TGTGCCAGCAGCTTAATCCAGGGGGCGTTGAATGAGCAGTTCTTC. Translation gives CASSLIQGALNEQFF.

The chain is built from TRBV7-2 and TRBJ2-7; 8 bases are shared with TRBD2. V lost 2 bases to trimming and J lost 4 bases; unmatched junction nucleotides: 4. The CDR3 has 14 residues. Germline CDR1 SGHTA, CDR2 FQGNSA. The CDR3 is CASSLTSGEYEQYF. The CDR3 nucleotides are TGTGCCAGCAGCTTAACTAGCGGAGAATACGAGCAGTACTTC.

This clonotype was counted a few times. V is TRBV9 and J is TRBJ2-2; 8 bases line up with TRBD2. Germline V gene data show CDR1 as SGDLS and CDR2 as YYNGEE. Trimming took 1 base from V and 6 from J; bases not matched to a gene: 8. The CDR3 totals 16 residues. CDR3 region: CASSVSSSGTSGELFF. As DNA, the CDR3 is TGTGCCAGCAGCGTATCGAGTAGCGGGACGTCCGGGGAGCTGTTTTTT.

The CDR3 sequence is CSARLRASGGGYTF. CDR3 coding DNA: TGCAGTGCTAGGCTAAGGGCCTCTGGGGGTGGCTACACCTTC. This chain joins TRBV20-1 and TRBJ1-2; possibly TRBD1 for D (5 bases). The V and J ends lost 3 bases and 7 bases respectively, with 18 bases between them. This CDR3 has 14 amino acids. In germline, CDR1 is DFQATT, CDR2 SNEGSKA (reference sequence).

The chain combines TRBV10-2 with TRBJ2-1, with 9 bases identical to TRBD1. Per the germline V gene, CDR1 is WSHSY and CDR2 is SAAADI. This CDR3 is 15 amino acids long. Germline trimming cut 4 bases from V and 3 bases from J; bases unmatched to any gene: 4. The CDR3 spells CASSGQGGIYNEQFF. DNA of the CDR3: TGCGCCAGCAGTGGACAGGGGGGTATCTACAATGAGCAGTTCTTC.

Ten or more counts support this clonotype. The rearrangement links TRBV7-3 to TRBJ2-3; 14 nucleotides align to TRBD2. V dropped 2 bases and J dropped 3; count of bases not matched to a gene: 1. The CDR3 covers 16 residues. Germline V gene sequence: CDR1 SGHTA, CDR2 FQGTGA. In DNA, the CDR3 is TGTGCCAGCAGCTTAGGACTAGCGGGAGGTACAGATACGCAGTATTTT. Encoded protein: CASSLGLAGGTDTQYF. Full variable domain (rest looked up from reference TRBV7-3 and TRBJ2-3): GAGVSQTPSNKVTEKGKYVELRCDPISGHTALYWYRQSLGQGPEFLIYFQGTGAADDSGLPNDRFFAVRPEGSVSTLKIQRTERGDSAVYLCASSLGLAGGTDTQYFGPGTRLTVL.

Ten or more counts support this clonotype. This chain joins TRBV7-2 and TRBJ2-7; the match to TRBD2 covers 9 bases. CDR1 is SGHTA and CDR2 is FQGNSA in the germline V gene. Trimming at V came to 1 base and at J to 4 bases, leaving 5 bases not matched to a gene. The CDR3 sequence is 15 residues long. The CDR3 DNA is TGTGCCAGCAGCTTAGTAGCGGGAGAGTGGTACGAGCAGTACTTC. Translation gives CASSLVAGEWYEQYF.

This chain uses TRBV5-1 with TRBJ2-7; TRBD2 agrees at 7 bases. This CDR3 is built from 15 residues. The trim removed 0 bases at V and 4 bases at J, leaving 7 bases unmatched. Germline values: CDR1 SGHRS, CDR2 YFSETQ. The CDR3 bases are TGCGCCAGCAGCTTGGATGCGGGAGTCCGATACGAGCAGTACTTC. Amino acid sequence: CASSLDAGVRYEQYF.

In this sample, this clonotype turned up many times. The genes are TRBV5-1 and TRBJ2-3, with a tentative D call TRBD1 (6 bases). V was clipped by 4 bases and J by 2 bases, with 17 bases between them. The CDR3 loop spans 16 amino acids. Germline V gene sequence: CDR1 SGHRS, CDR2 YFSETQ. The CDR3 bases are TGCGCCAGCAGCCCCCAAGGCCAGGGGATCACAGATACGCAGTATTTT. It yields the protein CASSPQGQGITDTQYF. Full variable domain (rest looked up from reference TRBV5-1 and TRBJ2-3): KAGVTQTPRYLIKTRGQQVTLSCSPISGHRSVSWYQQTPGQGLQFLFEYFSETQRNKGNFPGRFSGRQFSNSRSEMNVSTLELGDSALYLCASSPQGQGITDTQYFGPGTRLTVL.

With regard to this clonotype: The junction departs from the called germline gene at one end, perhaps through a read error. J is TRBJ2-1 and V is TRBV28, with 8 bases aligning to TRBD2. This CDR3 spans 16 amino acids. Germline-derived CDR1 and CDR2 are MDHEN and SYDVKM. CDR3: CTSRSNRAGGINEQFF. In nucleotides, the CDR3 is TGTACCAGCAGGTCGAATAGGGCGGGAGGAATAAATGAGCAGTTCTTC.